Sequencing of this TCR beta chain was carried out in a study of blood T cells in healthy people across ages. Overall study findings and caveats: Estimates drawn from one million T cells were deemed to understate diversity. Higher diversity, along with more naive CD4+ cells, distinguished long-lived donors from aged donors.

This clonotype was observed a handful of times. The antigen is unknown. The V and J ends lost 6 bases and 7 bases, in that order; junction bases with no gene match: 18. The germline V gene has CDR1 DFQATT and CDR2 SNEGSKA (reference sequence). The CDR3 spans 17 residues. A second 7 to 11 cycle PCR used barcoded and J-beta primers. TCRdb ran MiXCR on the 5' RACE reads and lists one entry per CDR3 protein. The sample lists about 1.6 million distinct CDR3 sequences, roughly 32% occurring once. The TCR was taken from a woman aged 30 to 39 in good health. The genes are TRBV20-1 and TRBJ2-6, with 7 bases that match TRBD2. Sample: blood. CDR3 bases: TGCAGTGCCCCAGCGGGGACCCGCCTGGGGGGAGCCAACGTCCTGACTTTC. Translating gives CSAPAGTRLGGANVLTF.